The 29 T cell receptor beta chains presented below share a single source sample, sequenced in a study of blood T cell repertoires in COVID-19. The data were produced by immunoSEQ multiplex PCR, yet TCRdb's version contains in-frame clones alone and is incomplete. The profile shows around 160,000 clones, roughly 81% of them singletons. Sample: peripheral blood. The receptors were gathered from a human donor with acute or convalescent COVID-19. The donor label of this sample is uncertain.

This rearrangement joins TRBV19 to TRBJ2-1, with D maybe TRBD2 (6 bases). Trimming pared 8 bases from V and 6 bases from J, leaving 11 bases between. CDR3 length: 12 residues. The V gene's germline CDR1 is LNHDA and CDR2 SQIVND (reference sequence). CDR3 sequence: CASGSGTNEQFF. CDR3 nucleotide sequence: TGTGCCAGTGGTAGCGGAACCAATGAGCAGTTCTTC.

V and J are TRBV5-4 and TRBJ1-2; a weak D match, TRBD1 (5 bases). Germline-derived CDR1 and CDR2 are SGHNT and YYREEE (reference sequence). The V end lost 0 bases, the J end lost 8 bases, and 11 bases lay between the germline ends. This CDR3 comprises 13 residues. Here the CDR3 DNA reads TGTGCCAGCAGCTTGGACAGGACTAAGGGCTACACCTTC. Translation gives CASSLDRTKGYTF.

The chain combines TRBV24-1 with TRBJ1-2, with D possibly TRBD1 on 5 matching bases. Per germline, CDR1 KGHDR and CDR2 SFDVKD. This CDR3 spans 15 amino acids. Trimming left V 2 bases short and J 4 bases short, with 13 bases between. The CDR3 region has the DNA TGTGCCACCAGTGATTCTCAGCAAAGGGGCTATGGCTACACCTTC. It encodes CATSDSQQRGYGYTF.

This clone has just a few counts. This chain connects TRBV2 to TRBJ2-2, with D possibly matching TRBD1 (5 bases). The germline V gene has CDR1 SNHLY and CDR2 FYNNEI. The ends were cut back, 11 bases at V and 0 bases at J, with 13 bases in the middle. The CDR3 spans 14 residues. This chain's CDR3 is CAVFDSTNTGELFF. Here the CDR3 DNA reads TGTGCCGTCTTTGACAGTACGAACACCGGGGAGCTGTTTTTT.

This clone came up a few times. V is TRBV6-2 or TRBV6-3 and J is TRBJ2-7; TRBD1 agrees at 7 bases. With 4 bases clipped from V and 7 bases from J, the junction kept 10 bases outside the gene matches. This CDR3 is 14 amino acids long. Per germline, CDR1 MNHEY and CDR2 SVGEGT. The CDR3 coding sequence is TGTGCCAGCAGTTTCCGGACAGGTACTAAGGAGCAGTACGTC. Protein: CASSFRTGTKEQYV.

The V and J genes are TRBV10-3 and TRBJ2-1, with 7 bases lining up with TRBD1. CDR1 and CDR2 (germline): ENHRY, SYGVKD. The CDR3 totals 16 residues. V lost 6 bases to trimming and J lost 3 bases; unmatched junction nucleotides: 11. Here the CDR3 reads CAIRGLTGQDYNEQFF. In DNA, the CDR3 is TGTGCCATCAGGGGCTTGACAGGGCAGGACTACAATGAGCAGTTCTTC.

The rearrangement uses TRBV4-2 and TRBJ2-3, with D perhaps TRBD2 (6 bases). The CDR3 is made up of 15 amino acids. With 4 bases removed from V and 3 bases from J, the gap between germline ends came to 14 bases. In germline, CDR1 is LGHNA, CDR2 YNFKEQ. CDR3 nucleotide sequence: TGTGCCAGCAGCCCTCGGGGGTGGGGTACAGATACGCAGTATTTT. It specifies CASSPRGWGTDTQYF.

V and J are TRBV3-1 (or the pseudogene TRBV3-2) and TRBJ2-5; D may be TRBD1 (6 bases). This CDR3 is 14 amino acids long. Trimming shortened V by 4 bases and J by 10 bases, and 19 bases separated the two germline ends. Germline V gene sequence: CDR1 LGHDT, CDR2 YNNKEL (reference sequence). The CDR3 spells CASSLQGPGGGQYF. The CDR3 nucleotides read TGTGCCAGCAGCCTCCAGGGGCCCGGAGGTGGCCAGTACTTC.

The count of this clone is one. The chain couples TRBV5-4 to TRBJ2-2, with TRBD1 matching 8 bases. Germline V lookup: CDR1 SGHNT, CDR2 YYREEE (reference sequence). The CDR3 extends over 15 amino acids. V lost 4 bases to trimming and J lost 7 bases; unmatched junction nucleotides: 9. The CDR3 region has the DNA TGTGCCAGCAGCACCGGACAGGGTCGGGGCGGGGAGCTGTTTTTT. Protein product: CASSTGQGRGGELFF. The full variable domain, completed using reference TRBV5-4 and TRBJ2-2, is ETGVTQSPTHLIKTRGQQVTLRCSSQSGHNTVSWYQQALGQGPQFIFQYYREEENGRGNFPPRFSGLQFPNYSSELNVNALELDDSALYLCASSTGQGRGGELFFGEGSRLTVL.

The rearrangement links TRBV7-8 to TRBJ2-2; D possibly corresponds to TRBD2 (6 bases). Between the trimmed V and J ends, which lost 5 bases and 4 bases, there was a span of 14 bases. CDR1 and CDR2 (germline): SGHVS, FQNEAQ. This CDR3 contains 15 residues. CDR3 region: CASSPSRGSTGELFF. In DNA form, the CDR3 reads TGTGCCAGCAGCCCGAGTCGGGGGAGCACCGGGGAGCTGTTTTTT.

The chain recombines TRBV5-4 with TRBJ2-5, with D possibly TRBD1 on 6 matching bases. In germline, CDR1 is SGHNT, CDR2 YYREEE (reference sequence). Trimming removed 5 bases from V and 0 bases from J, with 20 bases in between. The CDR3 is 17 residues long. The CDR3 DNA reads as TGTGCCAGCAGGGTGGGTGGGGGCAAAAAGTACCAAGAGACCCAGTACTTC. The encoded protein is CASRVGGGKKYQETQYF.

The rearrangement uses TRBV15 and TRBJ2-3; D perhaps matches TRBD2 (6 bases). In germline, CDR1 is LNHNV, CDR2 YYDKDF (reference sequence). This CDR3 region has 14 residues. The ends were cut back, 5 bases at V and 0 bases at J, with 9 bases in the middle. The CDR3 protein is CATSPRGSTDTQYF. Written as DNA, the CDR3 is TGTGCCACCAGCCCCCGGGGGAGCACAGATACGCAGTATTTT. Complete variable domain (other parts from reference TRBV15 and TRBJ2-3): DAMVIQNPRYQVTQFGKPVTLSCSQTLNHNVMYWYQQKSSQAPKLLFHYYDKDFNNEADTPDNFQSRRPNTSFCFLDIRSPGLGDTAMYLCATSPRGSTDTQYFGPGTRLTVL.

The rearrangement joins TRBV19 to TRBJ2-7; tentatively, D is TRBD2 (7 bases). Trimming stripped 5 bases from V and 5 bases from J, with 16 bases between. Germline CDR1 LNHDA, CDR2 SQIVND (reference sequence). This CDR3 comprises 14 residues. The DNA of the CDR3 is TGTGCCAGTAGTTATCAGACGGGGGGCCACGAGCAGTACTTC. Its translation is CASSYQTGGHEQYF.

This clone came up once. The chain links TRBV19 to TRBJ1-5, with a possible D match to TRBD1 (5 bases). The CDR3 is made up of 13 amino acids. Trimming stripped 5 bases from V and 4 bases from J, with 9 bases between. Germline V gene lookup returns CDR1 LNHDA and CDR2 SQIVND (reference sequence). CDR3 residues: CASSVQVNQPQHF. The CDR3 DNA follows: TGTGCCAGTAGTGTACAGGTAAATCAGCCCCAGCATTTT.

The chain employs TRBV6-5 and TRBJ1-2, with 7 bases fitting TRBD1. Germline V gives CDR1 MNHEY, CDR2 SVGAGI. The CDR3 totals 13 residues. With V trimmed by 5 bases and J by 5 bases, 5 bases remained unmatched. In DNA form, the CDR3 reads TGTGCCAGCAGTACGACAGGGTATTATGGCTACACCTTC. This gives the protein CASSTTGYYGYTF.

The J gene is TRBJ2-7, the V gene TRBV13, with D possibly TRBD2 on 7 matching bases. Germline V gives CDR1 PRHDT, CDR2 FYEKMQ (reference sequence). CDR3 length: 15 amino acids. The germline V and J ends were trimmed by 7 bases and 7 bases, with 23 bases remaining between them. Written as DNA, the CDR3 is TGTGCCAGCACCGAAGGTGGCGGGGGCATAAAGGAGCAGTACTTC. Its translation is CASTEGGGGIKEQYF.

The chain is built from TRBV3-1 (or the pseudogene TRBV3-2) and TRBJ2-5; 7 bases are a match to TRBD1. CDR3 length equals 13 residues. V was pared by 6 bases and J by 4 bases, with 5 bases of the junction left unmatched. CDR1 is LGHDT, CDR2 YNNKEL, per germline (reference sequence). DNA of the CDR3: TGTGCCAGCAGTCGGACAGGCGGAGAGACCCAGTACTTC. Amino acids: CASSRTGGETQYF.

This chain connects TRBV19 to TRBJ1-1; possibly TRBD1 for D (6 bases). There are 13 residues in the CDR3. Germline CDR1 is LNHDA and CDR2 is SQIVND (reference sequence). V lost 1 base to trimming and J lost 7 bases, with 10 bases between them. CDR3 coding DNA: TGTGCCAGTAGTATAGCCGGGACATTTGAAGCTTTCTTT. This gives the protein CASSIAGTFEAFF.

The V call is TRBV14, the J call TRBJ2-1; 7 positions match TRBD1. Per germline, CDR1 SGHDN and CDR2 FVKESK. This CDR3 is 15 amino acids long. V was clipped by 3 bases and J by 2 bases; unmatched bases: 4. As DNA, the CDR3 is TGTGCCAGCAGCCACTTCGGGACAGCCTACAATGAGCAGTTCTTC. It translates to CASSHFGTAYNEQFF.

The V gene is TRBV19, the J gene TRBJ2-4, with 7 bases matching TRBD1. CDR1 and CDR2 (germline): LNHDA, SQIVND (reference sequence). V shed 5 bases and J 8 bases; nucleotides not matched to a gene: 15. CDR3 length: 16 residues. CDR3 amino acids: CASSPGIVGTADIQYF. The CDR3, as DNA: TGTGCCAGTAGTCCGGGGATAGTCGGGACAGCGGACATTCAGTACTTC.

The rearrangement links TRBV4-1 to TRBJ1-2; 9 bases are a match to TRBD1. This CDR3 is 17 amino acids long. Losses at the gene ends were 4 bases for V and 8 bases for J; bases not matched to a gene: 17. CDR1 is MGHRA, CDR2 YSYEKL, per germline. Written as DNA, the CDR3 is TGCGCCAGCAGCCCCAGATTCCGACAGGGGGATAAGGACGGCTACACCTTC. Its protein product is CASSPRFRQGDKDGYTF.

Only one count was recorded for this clone. The chain has TRBV7-9 and TRBJ1-4, with no clear D. Germline CDR1 reads SEHNR; CDR2 reads FQNEAQ (reference sequence). This CDR3 comprises 15 residues. The V gene lost 3 bases and the J gene lost 1 base, with 9 bases spanning the gap. The CDR3 sequence: CASSFGRVTNEKLFF. The CDR3 DNA is TGTGCCAGCAGCTTTGGGCGAGTAACTAATGAAAAACTGTTTTTT.

The V gene is TRBV24-1, the J gene TRBJ1-4; no firm D call. V lost 3 bases and J 8 bases, leaving 12 bases between the germline ends. This CDR3 has 14 amino acids. Germline loops: CDR1 KGHDR, CDR2 SFDVKD. CDR3 protein: CATSDGPRGEKLFF. The CDR3 DNA follows: TGTGCCACCAGTGATGGGCCGCGCGGGGAAAAACTGTTTTTT.

This clone has only one observation. The genes are TRBV10-3 and TRBJ1-3, with D unclear. CDR3 size: 13 residues. In germline, CDR1 is ENHRY, CDR2 SYGVKD. V dropped 6 bases and J dropped 0 bases, with 6 bases sitting between them. The CDR3 nucleotides are TGTGCCATCAGACAGAGCTCTGGAAACACCATATATTTT. Residues: CAIRQSSGNTIYF.

V usage is TRBV7-3 and J usage is TRBJ2-1; 10 bases are shared with TRBD1. CDR3 length: 15 amino acids. The germline V gene has CDR1 SGHTA and CDR2 FQGTGA. The ends lost 1 base at V and 8 bases at J; junction bases unmatched: 5. The CDR3 nucleotides are TGTGCCAGCAGCTTAAGACAGGGGGCATGGGATGAGCAGTTCTTC. This encodes CASSLRQGAWDEQFF.

This clone appeared once. The chain is built from TRBV6-9 and TRBJ2-2; TRBD2 agrees at 9 bases. J gave up 6 bases and V 3 bases, and 5 bases lay outside the gene matches. Germline V gene sequence: CDR1 MNHGY, CDR2 SVAAGI. The CDR3 runs 15 residues. CDR3 loop: CASSYGGGAAGELFF. CDR3 nucleotides: TGTGCCAGCAGTTACGGCGGGGGGGCCGCCGGGGAGCTGTTTTTT.

As to this clone: The identical CDR3 is also encoded by other nucleotide sequences in the sample. The chain recombines TRBV5-1 with TRBJ1-6; D possibly corresponds to TRBD1 (5 bases). V was trimmed by 2 bases and J by 8 bases, leaving 11 bases between them. CDR1 and CDR2 from the germline V gene are SGHRS and YFSETQ. The CDR3 sequence is 14 residues long. Here the CDR3 DNA reads TGCGCCAGCAGCTTACAAGGGGCATATTCACCCCTCCACTTT. As protein: CASSLQGAYSPLHF. Combining the CDR3 with reference TRBV5-1 and TRBJ1-6 gives the whole variable domain KAGVTQTPRYLIKTRGQQVTLSCSPISGHRSVSWYQQTPGQGLQFLFEYFSETQRNKGNFPGRFSGRQFSNSRSEMNVSTLELGDSALYLCASSLQGAYSPLHFGNGTRLTVT.

The chain couples TRBV5-5 to TRBJ2-7; 7 nucleotides agree with TRBD1. CDR3 length: 13 amino acids. J gave up 6 bases and V 5 bases, and 8 bases lay outside the gene matches. Per germline, CDR1 SGHKS and CDR2 YYEKEE (reference sequence). This CDR3 reads CASRLTGTGEQYF. The CDR3 DNA follows: TGTGCCAGCAGGCTGACAGGGACGGGCGAGCAGTACTTC.

There are a few counts of this clone. The J gene is TRBJ2-1, the V gene TRBV14, with D possibly TRBD2 on 6 matching bases. Per the germline V gene, CDR1 is SGHDN and CDR2 is FVKESK. Trimming stripped 0 bases from V and 15 bases from J, with 21 bases between. This CDR3 has 15 residues. The CDR3 reads CASSQDRPAGFRRFF. CDR3 DNA sequence: TGTGCCAGCAGCCAAGACCGCCCGGCGGGGTTTCGACGGTTCTTC.